Listed below are T cell receptor beta chains from one sample, sequenced in a study of shared clonotypes between healthy human individuals. Using immunoSEQ multiplex PCR, the repertoire was profiled, and TCRdb retains in-frame clones only, with some absent. The repertoire consists of 2 million to 2.5 million clones, with more than 85% occurring once and the leading ten covering roughly 0.36%. The sequencing input was naive CD4+ T cells from PBMCs. Every receptor here comes from a man younger than 35 in good health. Some clones in this sample may be carry-over from other donors' samples. The CDR3 runs from the conserved cysteine through the conserved F or W. A D gene is named only where the DNA matches it firmly. Rows give clone size only sometimes, using once, few, many, or a class for an expanded clone.

CSALQNQPQHF,TGCAGTGCCTTACAGAATCAGCCCCAGCATTTT,NA,TRBV20-1,TRBJ1-5,NA
CSVGPADTQYF,TGCAGCGTTGGGCCCGCAGATACGCAGTATTTT,NA,TRBV29-1,TRBJ2-3,NA
CASSAPGRGVGGTQYF,TGTGCCAGCAGCGCACCGGGACGGGGGGTTGGAGGGACCCAGTACTTC,TRBD2,TRBV9,TRBJ2-5,NA
CASSLVRGLAGLGYNEQFF,TGTGCCAGCAGCTTAGTTCGGGGACTAGCGGGATTGGGCTACAATGAGCAGTTCTTC,TRBD2,TRBV7-9,TRBJ2-1,NA
CASSYSMREAQFF,TGTGCCAGCAGTTACAGTATGCGGGAGGCGCAGTTCTTC,TRBD2,TRBV6-5,TRBJ2-1,NA
CATSRGLLGGRAGEQFF,TGTGCCACCAGCAGAGGCCTCCTGGGCGGGAGGGCAGGTGAGCAGTTCTTC,TRBD2,TRBV15,TRBJ2-1,NA
CASSPRVQGTTLQETQYF,TGTGCCAGCTCACCACGGGTGCAGGGGACCACCCTACAAGAGACCCAGTACTTC,NA,TRBV18,TRBJ2-5,once
CASSVSTSSNEQFF,TGTGCCAGCAGCGTATCGACTAGCTCGAATGAGCAGTTCTTC,TRBD2,TRBV9,TRBJ2-1,NA
CASSPNLAAYYNEQFF,TGTGCCAGCAGCCCAAATCTAGCGGCATACTACAATGAGCAGTTCTTC,TRBD2,TRBV7-9,TRBJ2-1,NA
CASSPSQVGELFF,TGTGCCAGCAGCCCGAGCCAGGTCGGGGAGCTGTTTTTT,NA,TRBV11-3,TRBJ2-2,NA
CASSQDRVTYEQYF,TGCGCCAGCAGCCAGGACAGGGTTACCTACGAGCAGTACTTC,TRBD1,TRBV5-1,TRBJ2-7,NA
CASSPGIGGWGNEQFF,TGTGCCAGCTCACCAGGAATCGGGGGCTGGGGTAATGAGCAGTTCTTC,NA,TRBV18,TRBJ2-1,NA
CASSERTGVTEAFF,TGCGCCAGCAGTGAAAGGACAGGGGTCACTGAAGCTTTCTTT,TRBD1,TRBV10-1,TRBJ1-1,NA
CASSKYPVGGELFF,TGTGCCAGCAGTAAATATCCCGTGGGGGGGGAGCTGTTTTTT,NA,TRBV6-5,TRBJ2-2,NA
CASSSVGATGVIGNTIYF,TGTGCCAGCAGCTCCGTAGGGGCAACAGGAGTAATAGGAAACACCATATATTTT,NA,TRBV7-9,TRBJ1-3,NA
CASSIQTLDTEAFF,TGCGCCAGCAGTATCCAGACACTCGACACTGAAGCTTTCTTT,NA,TRBV5-1,TRBJ1-1,NA
CASRGKSVFSYEQYF,TGCGCCAGCAGGGGCAAGTCCGTTTTCTCCTACGAGCAGTACTTC,NA,TRBV5-1,TRBJ2-7,NA
CAAAGNGVRAGGETGELFF,TGCGCAGCAGCGGGGAACGGGGTCAGAGCGGGAGGTGAGACCGGGGAGCTGTTTTTT,TRBD2,TRBV4-1,TRBJ2-2,NA
CASTLGSLGGNEQFF,TGCGCCAGCACCCTGGGCTCCCTAGGTGGAAATGAGCAGTTCTTC,NA,TRBV5-1,TRBJ2-1,NA
CSAAGQARMVGTF,TGCAGCGCGGCGGGACAGGCCCGTATGGTGGGCACCTTC,TRBD1,TRBV29-1,TRBJ1-2,NA